These T cell receptor beta chains were read from a single sample in a study of identical twins. TCRdb re-called the 5' RACE reads through MiXCR, storing one row per CDR3 protein. This table has roughly 1.6 million distinct CDR3 sequences, roughly 35% appearing once. The sample comprised cord blood. The receptors originated from a newborn girl in good health. Each CDR3 is given with its conserved first and last residue. A D gene is named only where the DNA matches it firmly. Clone size appears in some rows only: once, few, many, or a class for an expanded clone.

D gene: NA; V gene: TRBV4-1; clone size: NA; CDR3 length: 14; J gene: TRBJ2-1; CDR3 DNA: TGCGCCAGCAGCTCTAAGGACAAATACAATGAGCAGTTCTTC; CDR3 protein: CASSSKDKYNEQFF
D gene: NA; V gene: TRBV4-1; clone size: NA; CDR3 length: 15; J gene: TRBJ1-1; CDR3 DNA: TGCGCCAGCAGCCAAACGGACCAGGTGAACACTGAAGCTTTCTTT; CDR3 protein: CASSQTDQVNTEAFF
D gene: NA; V gene: TRBV30; clone size: NA; CDR3 length: 14; J gene: TRBJ1-4; CDR3 DNA: TGTGCCTGGAGTCCTGGCCGCCTGAATGAAAAACTGTTTTTT; CDR3 protein: CAWSPGRLNEKLFF
D gene: NA; V gene: TRBV25-1; clone size: few; CDR3 length: 13; J gene: TRBJ2-2; CDR3 DNA: TGTGCCAGCAGTGAATCTGGGGGCGGGGAGCTGTTTTTT; CDR3 protein: CASSESGGGELFF
D gene: NA; V gene: TRBV29-1; clone size: once; CDR3 length: 15; J gene: TRBJ2-7; CDR3 DNA: TGCGGCGTTGAAGGGTGGCGAGGAGGGACCTACGAGCAGTACTTC; CDR3 protein: CGVEGWRGGTYEQYF
D gene: NA; V gene: TRBV5-6; clone size: NA; CDR3 length: 13; J gene: TRBJ2-3; CDR3 DNA: TGTGCCAGCACCACCCGGACAACAGATACGCAGTATTTT; CDR3 protein: CASTTRTTDTQYF
D gene: TRBD1; V gene: TRBV5-5; clone size: NA; CDR3 length: 17; J gene: TRBJ1-4; CDR3 DNA: TGTGCCAGCAGCATATACCGGGACAGGGTGATTCATGAAAAACTGTTTTTT; CDR3 protein: CASSIYRDRVIHEKLFF
D gene: NA; V gene: TRBV19; clone size: NA; CDR3 length: 15; J gene: TRBJ2-7; CDR3 DNA: TGTGCCAGTAGCCCGACGGGTGCGGGATCCTACGAGCAGTACTTC; CDR3 protein: CASSPTGAGSYEQYF
D gene: NA; V gene: TRBV6-6; clone size: NA; CDR3 length: 15; J gene: TRBJ1-5; CDR3 DNA: TGTGCCAGCAGTTTCGGCAGGGCAACGAATCAGCCCCAGCATTTT; CDR3 protein: CASSFGRATNQPQHF
D gene: TRBD2; V gene: TRBV12-3/TRBV12-4; clone size: few; CDR3 length: 15; J gene: TRBJ2-5; CDR3 DNA: TGTGCCAGCAGTTTTTCGTCTAGCGGGAGCAATGAGCAGTACTTC; CDR3 protein: CASSFSSSGSNEQYF
D gene: NA; V gene: TRBV6-1; clone size: few; CDR3 length: 14; J gene: TRBJ1-1; CDR3 DNA: TGTGCCAGCAGTGAAGCCGGGAGGAACACTGAAGCTTTCTTT; CDR3 protein: CASSEAGRNTEAFF
D gene: TRBD2; V gene: TRBV7-9; clone size: NA; CDR3 length: 14; J gene: TRBJ2-5; CDR3 DNA: TGTGCCAGCAGCCACGGGCGGGAGAGGGAGACCCAGTACTTC; CDR3 protein: CASSHGRERETQYF
D gene: NA; V gene: TRBV18; clone size: NA; CDR3 length: 15; J gene: TRBJ2-3; CDR3 DNA: TGTGCCAGCTCACCAGAAAGCCTTAGCACAGATACGCAGTATTTT; CDR3 protein: CASSPESLSTDTQYF
D gene: TRBD2; V gene: TRBV29-1; clone size: few; CDR3 length: 14; J gene: TRBJ2-2; CDR3 DNA: TGCAGCGTGCAAGCGGGGGGGAACACCGGGGAGCTGTTTTTT; CDR3 protein: CSVQAGGNTGELFF
D gene: NA; V gene: TRBV14; clone size: few; CDR3 length: 15; J gene: TRBJ2-1; CDR3 DNA: TGTGCCAGCAGCCCCAGAGCAGCGGCACGCAATGAGCAGTTCTTC; CDR3 protein: CASSPRAAARNEQFF
D gene: NA; V gene: TRBV10-2; clone size: few; CDR3 length: 14; J gene: TRBJ1-2; CDR3 DNA: TGCGCCAGCAGTCGGAGACACTCTAACTATGGCTACACCTTC; CDR3 protein: CASSRRHSNYGYTF
D gene: NA; V gene: TRBV5-1; clone size: NA; CDR3 length: 15; J gene: TRBJ1-2; CDR3 DNA: TGCGCCAGCAGCCTGGCTGGTAGGACGGCCTATGGCTACACCTTC; CDR3 protein: CASSLAGRTAYGYTF
D gene: TRBD2; V gene: TRBV12-3/TRBV12-4; clone size: NA; CDR3 length: 15; J gene: TRBJ2-1; CDR3 DNA: TGTGCCAGCACATACGGGACTAGCGGGAGCGATGAGCAGTTCTTC; CDR3 protein: CASTYGTSGSDEQFF
D gene: TRBD2; V gene: TRBV27; clone size: NA; CDR3 length: 18; J gene: TRBJ2-2; CDR3 DNA: TGTGCCAGCAGTTTATCCGCTAGCGTACTAGCGTACACCGGGGAGCTGTTTTTT; CDR3 protein: CASSLSASVLAYTGELFF
D gene: NA; V gene: TRBV20-1; clone size: NA; CDR3 length: 14; J gene: TRBJ2-1; CDR3 DNA: TGCAGTGCTCGACGGCCGATCTCGGGGAATGAGCAGTTCTTC; CDR3 protein: CSARRPISGNEQFF
D gene: NA; V gene: TRBV28; clone size: few; CDR3 length: 14; J gene: TRBJ2-3; CDR3 DNA: TGTGCCAGCCTGGTGGGGGGGCGTTCTAATACGCAGTATTTT; CDR3 protein: CASLVGGRSNTQYF
D gene: TRBD2; V gene: TRBV28; clone size: NA; CDR3 length: 16; J gene: TRBJ2-1; CDR3 DNA: TGTGCCAGCAGTTTTAGGACTAGCGGGAGGGCCGGTGAGCAGTTCTTC; CDR3 protein: CASSFRTSGRAGEQFF
D gene: TRBD2; V gene: TRBV4-2; clone size: NA; CDR3 length: 16; J gene: TRBJ2-3; CDR3 DNA: TGTGCCAGCAGCCAAGGAAGCGGGACTAGCACAGATACGCAGTATTTT; CDR3 protein: CASSQGSGTSTDTQYF
D gene: TRBD2; V gene: TRBV28; clone size: few; CDR3 length: 14; J gene: TRBJ2-1; CDR3 DNA: TGTGCCAGCAGTACGGGACTACTATACAATGAGCAGTTCTTC; CDR3 protein: CASSTGLLYNEQFF
D gene: NA; V gene: TRBV20-1; clone size: NA; CDR3 length: 15; J gene: TRBJ2-7; CDR3 DNA: TGCAGTGCTAGAGACAGACAGAGAAGCTCCTACGAGCAGTACTTC; CDR3 protein: CSARDRQRSSYEQYF
D gene: NA; V gene: TRBV20-1; clone size: NA; CDR3 length: 15; J gene: TRBJ2-1; CDR3 DNA: TGCAGTGCTAGTGCGAGGGGGGCCCCCCTCAATGAGCAGTTCTTC; CDR3 protein: CSASARGAPLNEQFF
D gene: TRBD2; V gene: TRBV20-1; clone size: NA; CDR3 length: 15; J gene: TRBJ2-5; CDR3 DNA: TGCAGTGCTAGCCCTAGCGGGAGGGCTTTGGTTGAGCAGTACTTC; CDR3 protein: CSASPSGRALVEQYF
D gene: NA; V gene: TRBV20-1; clone size: NA; CDR3 length: 16; J gene: TRBJ1-6; CDR3 DNA: TGCAGTGCTAGGGCCGGGACTTTGCCCTATAATTCACCCCTCCACTTT; CDR3 protein: CSARAGTLPYNSPLHF
D gene: NA; V gene: TRBV30; clone size: few; CDR3 length: 12; J gene: TRBJ1-4; CDR3 DNA: TGTGCCTGGCAGAGGGCTAATGAAAAACTGTTTTTT; CDR3 protein: CAWQRANEKLFF
D gene: TRBD2; V gene: TRBV20-1; clone size: few; CDR3 length: 18; J gene: TRBJ2-3; CDR3 DNA: TGCAGTGCTAGACCGGGACTAGCGGGAGACGCTTACACAGATACGCAGTATTTT; CDR3 protein: CSARPGLAGDAYTDTQYF
D gene: TRBD1; V gene: TRBV20-1; clone size: few; CDR3 length: 14; J gene: TRBJ1-2; CDR3 DNA: TGCAGTGCCCGGGGGACAGGGAAATCGGGGGGCTACACCTTC; CDR3 protein: CSARGTGKSGGYTF
D gene: TRBD2; V gene: TRBV25-1; clone size: NA; CDR3 length: 19; J gene: TRBJ2-2; CDR3 DNA: TGTGCCAGCAGTGAATTGGGACTAGCGGGAGGGCGGAGCACCGGGGAGCTGTTTTTT; CDR3 protein: CASSELGLAGGRSTGELFF
D gene: NA; V gene: TRBV21-1; clone size: many; CDR3 length: 15; J gene: TRBJ2-3; CDR3 DNA: TGTGCCAGCAGCAAAGCATGCGACACCACAGATACGCAGTATTTT; CDR3 protein: CASSKACDTTDTQYF
D gene: TRBD1; V gene: TRBV6-2/TRBV6-3; clone size: few; CDR3 length: 15; J gene: TRBJ2-1; CDR3 DNA: TGTGCCAGCAGTCTCGTGGGACAGGCTAGTCATGAGCAGTTCTTC; CDR3 protein: CASSLVGQASHEQFF
D gene: NA; V gene: TRBV12-3/TRBV12-4; clone size: NA; CDR3 length: 15; J gene: TRBJ2-4; CDR3 DNA: TGTGCCAGCAGTTTAGCCCCCCCGAGTGGTGGCATTCAGTACTTC; CDR3 protein: CASSLAPPSGGIQYF